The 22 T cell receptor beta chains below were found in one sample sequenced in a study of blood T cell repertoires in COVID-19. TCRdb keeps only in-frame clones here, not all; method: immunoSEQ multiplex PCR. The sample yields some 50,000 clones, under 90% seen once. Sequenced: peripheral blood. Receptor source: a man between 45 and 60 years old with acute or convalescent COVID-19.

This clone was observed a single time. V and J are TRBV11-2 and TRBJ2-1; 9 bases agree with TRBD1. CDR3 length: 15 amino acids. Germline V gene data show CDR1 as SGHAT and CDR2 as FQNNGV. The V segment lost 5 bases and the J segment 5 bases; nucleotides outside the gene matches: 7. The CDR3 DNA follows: TGTGCCAGCAGCACCGGGACAGGGACCCACAATGAGCAGTTCTTC. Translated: CASSTGTGTHNEQFF.

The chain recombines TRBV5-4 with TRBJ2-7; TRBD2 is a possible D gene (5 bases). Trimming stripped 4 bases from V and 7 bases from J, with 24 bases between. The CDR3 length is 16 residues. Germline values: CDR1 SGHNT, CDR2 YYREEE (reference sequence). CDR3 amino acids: CASSANTGVSMREQYF. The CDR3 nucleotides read TGTGCCAGCAGCGCGAATACCGGGGTATCTATGAGGGAGCAGTACTTC.

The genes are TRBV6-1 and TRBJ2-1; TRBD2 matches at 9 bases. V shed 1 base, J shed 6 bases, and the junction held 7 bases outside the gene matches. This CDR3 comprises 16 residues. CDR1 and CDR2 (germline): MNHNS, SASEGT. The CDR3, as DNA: TGTGCCAGCAGTGAAGACGGCGGGGGGGCTTTCAATGAGCAGTTCTTC. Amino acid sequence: CASSEDGGGAFNEQFF.

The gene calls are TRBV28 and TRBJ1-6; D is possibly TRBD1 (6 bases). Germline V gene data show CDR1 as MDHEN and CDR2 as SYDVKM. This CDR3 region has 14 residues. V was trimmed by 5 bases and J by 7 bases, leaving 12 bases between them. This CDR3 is CASSKRQGNSPLHF. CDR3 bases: TGTGCCAGCAGTAAACGCCAGGGGAATTCACCCCTCCACTTT.

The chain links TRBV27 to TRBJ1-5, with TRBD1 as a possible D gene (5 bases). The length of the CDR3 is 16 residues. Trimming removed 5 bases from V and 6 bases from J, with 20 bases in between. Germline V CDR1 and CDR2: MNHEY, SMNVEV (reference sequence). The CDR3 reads CASSPSLAGPGQPQHF. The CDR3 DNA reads TGTGCCAGCAGTCCCTCTTTGGCAGGGCCCGGTCAGCCCCAGCATTTT.

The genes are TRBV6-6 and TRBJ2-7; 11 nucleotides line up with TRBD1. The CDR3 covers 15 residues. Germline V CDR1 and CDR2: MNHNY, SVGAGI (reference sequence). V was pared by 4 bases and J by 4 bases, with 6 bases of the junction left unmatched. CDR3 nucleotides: TGTGCCAGCAGTTTCGACCGGGACAGGGGGTACGAGCAGTACTTC. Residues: CASSFDRDRGYEQYF.

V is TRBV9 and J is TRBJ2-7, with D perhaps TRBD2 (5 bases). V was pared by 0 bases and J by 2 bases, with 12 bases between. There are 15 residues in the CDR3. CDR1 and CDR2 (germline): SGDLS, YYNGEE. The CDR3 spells CASSVEAASTYEQYF. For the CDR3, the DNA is TGTGCCAGCAGCGTAGAAGCGGCGAGCACCTACGAGCAGTACTTC.

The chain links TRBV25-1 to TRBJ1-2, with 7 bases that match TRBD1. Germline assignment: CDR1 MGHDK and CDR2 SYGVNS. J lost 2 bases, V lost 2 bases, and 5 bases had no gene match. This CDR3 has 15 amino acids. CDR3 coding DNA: TGTGCCAGCAGTGAACCCCGACAGGGAAACTATGGCTACACCTTC. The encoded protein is CASSEPRQGNYGYTF.

In DNA, the CDR3 is TGTGCCAGCAGTGTCGGATACAGGGGGGTTACTGAAGCTTTCTTT. Translating gives CASSVGYRGVTEAFF. The J gene is TRBJ1-1, the V gene TRBV19; 8 nucleotides line up with TRBD1. V lost 9 bases and J lost 5; bases outside the gene matches: 14. CDR1 LNHDA and CDR2 SQIVND come from the germline V gene (reference sequence). This CDR3 is 15 amino acids long.

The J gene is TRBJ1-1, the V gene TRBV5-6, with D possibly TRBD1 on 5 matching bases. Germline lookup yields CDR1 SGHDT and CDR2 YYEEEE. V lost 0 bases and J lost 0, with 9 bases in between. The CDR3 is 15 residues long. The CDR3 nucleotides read TGTGCCAGCAGCTTGGGCGGGGCTTTGAACACTGAAGCTTTCTTT. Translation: CASSLGGALNTEAFF.

The CDR3 nucleotides read TGTGCCAGCAGCCCCCGGTCGGCTAGAAACGGGGAGCTGTTTTTT. The encoded protein is CASSPRSARNGELFF. The V gene is TRBV9, the J gene TRBJ2-2; D call uncertain. V dropped 4 bases and J dropped 7 bases, with 17 bases sitting between them. CDR1 and CDR2 (germline): SGDLS, YYNGEE. The CDR3 extends over 15 amino acids.

Here the CDR3 reads CASTRDRGVSQPQHF. In DNA form, the CDR3 reads TGTGCCAGCACTAGGGACAGGGGTGTTTCGCAGCCCCAGCATTTT. The chain couples TRBV6-5 to TRBJ1-5, with 10 bases matching TRBD1. J gave up 7 bases and V 7 bases, and 10 bases lay outside the gene matches. The germline V gene encodes CDR1 MNHEY and CDR2 SVGAGI. The CDR3 runs to 15 residues.

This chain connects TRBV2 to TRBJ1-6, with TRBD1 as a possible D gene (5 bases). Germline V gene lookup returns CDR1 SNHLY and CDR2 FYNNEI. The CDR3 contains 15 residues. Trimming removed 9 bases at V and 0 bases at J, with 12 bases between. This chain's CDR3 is CASNGGGSYNSPLHF. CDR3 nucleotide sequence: TGTGCCAGTAACGGGGGAGGCTCCTATAATTCACCCCTCCACTTT.

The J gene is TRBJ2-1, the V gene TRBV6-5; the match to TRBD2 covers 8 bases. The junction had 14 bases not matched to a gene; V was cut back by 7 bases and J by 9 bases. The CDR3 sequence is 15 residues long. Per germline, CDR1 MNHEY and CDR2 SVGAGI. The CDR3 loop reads CASMATPTAGGEQFF. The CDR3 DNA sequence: TGTGCCAGCATGGCTACACCGACGGCGGGAGGTGAGCAGTTCTTC.

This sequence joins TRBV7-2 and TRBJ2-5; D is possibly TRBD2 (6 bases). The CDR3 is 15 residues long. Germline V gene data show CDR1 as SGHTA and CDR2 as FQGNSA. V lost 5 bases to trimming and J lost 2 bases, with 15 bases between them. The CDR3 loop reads CASSRSLGSQETQYF. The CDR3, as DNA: TGTGCCAGCAGCCGCTCCCTCGGGAGTCAAGAGACCCAGTACTTC. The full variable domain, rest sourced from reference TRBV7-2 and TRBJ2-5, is GAGVSQSPSNKVTEKGKDVELRCDPISGHTALYWYRQSLGQGLEFLIYFQGNSAPDKSGLPSDRFSAERTGGSVSTLTIQRTQQEDSAVYLCASSRSLGSQETQYFGPGTRLLVL.

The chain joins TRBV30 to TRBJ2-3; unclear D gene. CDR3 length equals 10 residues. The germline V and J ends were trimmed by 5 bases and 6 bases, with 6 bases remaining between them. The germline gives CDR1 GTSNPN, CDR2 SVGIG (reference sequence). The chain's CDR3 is CAWELDTQYF. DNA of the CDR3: TGTGCCTGGGAGTTGGATACGCAGTATTTT.

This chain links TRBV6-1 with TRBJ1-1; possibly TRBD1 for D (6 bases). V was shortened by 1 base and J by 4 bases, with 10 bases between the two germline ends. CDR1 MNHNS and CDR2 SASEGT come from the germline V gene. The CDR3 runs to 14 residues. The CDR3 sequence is CASSEGKGGTEAFF. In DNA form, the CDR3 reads TGTGCCAGCAGTGAAGGAAAAGGGGGCACTGAAGCTTTCTTT.

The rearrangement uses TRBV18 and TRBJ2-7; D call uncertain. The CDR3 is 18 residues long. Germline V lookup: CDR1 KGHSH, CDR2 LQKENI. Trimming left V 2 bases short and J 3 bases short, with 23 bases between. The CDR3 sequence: CASSPEAEFHRSDYEQYF. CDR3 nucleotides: TGTGCCAGCTCACCAGAGGCAGAGTTCCATCGTTCTGACTACGAGCAGTACTTC.

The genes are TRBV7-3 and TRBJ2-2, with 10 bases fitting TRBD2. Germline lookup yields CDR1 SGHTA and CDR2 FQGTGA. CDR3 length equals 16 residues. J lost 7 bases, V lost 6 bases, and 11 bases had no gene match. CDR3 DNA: TGTGCCAGCAGAGGGCCCGCTAGCGGGAGCGGCGGGGAGCTGTTTTTT. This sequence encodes CASRGPASGSGGELFF.

The CDR3 nucleotides read TGTGCCAGCGGTGGGAGCTCCTACGAGCAGTACTTC. It encodes CASGGSSYEQYF. This sequence joins TRBV2 and TRBJ2-7, with a possible D match to TRBD2 (5 bases). Trimming shortened V by 8 bases and J by 0 bases, and 8 bases separated the two germline ends. From germline, CDR1 is SNHLY and CDR2 FYNNEI. CDR3 size: 12 residues.

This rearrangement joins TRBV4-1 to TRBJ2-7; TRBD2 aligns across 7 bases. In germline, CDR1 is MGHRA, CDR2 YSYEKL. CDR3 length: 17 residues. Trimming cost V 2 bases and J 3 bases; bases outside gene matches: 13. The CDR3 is CASSQSDGREIFYEQYF. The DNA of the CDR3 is TGCGCCAGCAGCCAATCTGATGGGCGGGAGATCTTCTACGAGCAGTACTTC.

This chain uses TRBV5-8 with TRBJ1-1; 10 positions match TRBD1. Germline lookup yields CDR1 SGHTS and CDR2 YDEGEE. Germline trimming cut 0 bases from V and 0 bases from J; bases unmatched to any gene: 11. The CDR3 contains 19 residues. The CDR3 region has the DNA TGTGCCAGCAGCTTGGGACAGGGGGCGATGGGTCGATTGAACACTGAAGCTTTCTTT. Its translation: CASSLGQGAMGRLNTEAFF.